The 21 T cell receptor beta chains presented below share a single source sample, sequenced in a study of blood T cells in healthy people across ages. The use of a sample-barcoded 5' primer and a J-beta primer mix characterized a second PCR of about 6 to 11 cycles. Each CDR3 protein gets one entry after TCRdb re-called the 5' RACE reads with MiXCR. The sample yields about 730,000 distinct CDR3 sequences, roughly 44% seen once. The sample comprised blood. The receptors shown here come from a woman aged 55-75 years in good health.

This clonotype was found a few times. The chain uses TRBV4-2 and TRBJ2-1; the match to TRBD2 covers 9 bases. The CDR3 is 18 amino acids. Germline CDR1 and CDR2: LGHNA and YNFKEQ. V was clipped by 4 bases and J by 0 bases; unmatched bases: 10. The CDR3 protein is CASSRGLATDSSYNEQFF. In DNA, the CDR3 is TGTGCCAGCAGCCGGGGACTAGCAACCGACAGCTCCTACAATGAGCAGTTCTTC.

This clonotype appeared once. This chain uses TRBV10-2 with TRBJ1-1, with TRBD1 as a possible D gene (6 bases). CDR3 length: 14 amino acids. The germline CDR1 and CDR2 sequences are WSHSY and SAAADI. The V end was cut by 0 bases, the J end by 4 bases, with 9 bases between. The CDR3 is CASSESTGSTEAFF. The CDR3 bases are TGCGCCAGCAGTGAGTCGACAGGTTCCACTGAAGCTTTCTTT.

This sequence joins TRBV20-1 and TRBJ2-6, with D unclear. Germline CDR1 is DFQATT and CDR2 is SNEGSKA (reference sequence). V was pared by 0 bases and J by 0 bases, with 12 bases between. This CDR3 contains 17 residues. CDR3 loop: CSARDPAAFSGANVLTF. Here the CDR3 DNA reads TGCAGTGCTAGAGATCCGGCGGCCTTCTCTGGGGCCAACGTCCTGACTTTC.

This clonotype was seen more than once but under ten times. The V gene is TRBV15, the J gene TRBJ1-5; 8 bases line up with TRBD1. CDR3 length: 13 amino acids. With 3 bases clipped from V and 7 bases from J, the junction kept 2 bases outside the gene matches. CDR1 is LNHNV and CDR2 is YYDKDF in the germline V gene (reference sequence). CDR3 in amino acids: CATSSQGAQPQHF. The CDR3 bases are TGTGCCACCAGCAGCCAGGGGGCCCAGCCCCAGCATTTT.

V and J are TRBV11-3 and TRBJ2-5; a possible D gene is TRBD2 (7 bases). This CDR3 region has 15 residues. Per the germline V gene, CDR1 is SGHNT and CDR2 is YENEEA. V was trimmed by 5 bases and J by 11 bases, leaving 24 bases between them. The CDR3 region is CASSPARGGFGEQYF. Written as DNA, the CDR3 is TGTGCCAGCAGCCCAGCAAGGGGGGGGTTCGGTGAGCAGTACTTC.

The V and J genes are TRBV7-2 and TRBJ2-3, with D maybe TRBD2 (6 bases). Germline V CDR1 and CDR2: SGHTA, FQGNSA. V lost 8 bases to trimming and J lost 6 bases, with 21 bases between them. The CDR3 is 15 amino acids. CDR3 nucleotides: TGTGCCAGCGGCCCCACGGGAGCTTCCTACGATACGCAGTATTTT. This sequence encodes CASGPTGASYDTQYF.

In DNA, the CDR3 is TGCAGCGTCGATGGCCGTGGGGAGACCCAGTACTTC. It encodes CSVDGRGETQYF. This rearrangement joins TRBV29-1 to TRBJ2-5; D call uncertain. The V end was cut by 6 bases, the J end by 5 bases, with 13 bases between. There are 12 residues in the CDR3. Germline V gene data show CDR1 as SQVTM and CDR2 as ANQGSEA.

The genes are TRBV29-1 and TRBJ1-1; D gene unclear. Trimming removed 1 base from V and 4 bases from J, with 10 bases in between. Germline loops: CDR1 SQVTM, CDR2 ANQGSEA. The CDR3 sequence is 13 residues long. The CDR3 loop is CSVEGNLGTEAFF. The CDR3 region has the DNA TGCAGCGTTGAAGGAAACTTAGGCACTGAAGCTTTCTTT. The full variable domain, in which reference TRBV29-1 and TRBJ1-1 provide the parts outside the CDR3, is SAVISQKPSRDICQRGTSLTIQCQVDSQVTMMFWYRQQPGQSLTLIATANQGSEATYESGFVIDKFPISRPNLTFSTLTVSNMSPEDSSIYLCSVEGNLGTEAFFGQGTRLTVV.

The rearrangement uses TRBV7-9 and TRBJ2-7; 7 bases align to TRBD1. CDR3 length: 13 residues. J lost 2 bases, V lost 10 bases, and 8 bases had no gene match. CDR1 is SEHNR, CDR2 FQNEAQ, per germline (reference sequence). The CDR3 sequence is CATERTGPYEQYF. As DNA, the CDR3 is TGTGCCACCGAGCGGACAGGACCCTACGAGCAGTACTTC.

V usage is TRBV7-9 and J usage is TRBJ2-7; D is perhaps TRBD2 (5 bases). Trimming pared 5 bases from V and 3 bases from J, leaving 17 bases between. There are 15 residues in the CDR3. Germline V lookup: CDR1 SEHNR, CDR2 FQNEAQ (reference sequence). The CDR3 is CASSHHLTGGYEQYF. CDR3 DNA: TGTGCCAGCAGCCACCACTTAACCGGAGGCTACGAGCAGTACTTC.

This clonotype was seen more than once but under ten times. This sequence joins TRBV20-1 and TRBJ1-5; the D is unclear. Germline V gene lookup returns CDR1 DFQATT and CDR2 SNEGSKA (reference sequence). The CDR3 is 12 amino acids. The ends were cut back, 6 bases at V and 7 bases at J, with 13 bases in the middle. The CDR3 sequence: CSARPAGQPQHF. The CDR3 DNA reads as TGCAGTGCCCGTCCCGCGGGGCAGCCCCAGCATTTT.

In DNA, the CDR3 is TGCAGTGGGACAGGGGGTCGTATTGAGCAGTTCTTC. Protein: CSGTGGRIEQFF. The chain recombines TRBV20-1 with TRBJ2-1; 10 nucleotides agree with TRBD1. This CDR3 is built from 12 residues. The germline gives CDR1 DFQATT, CDR2 SNEGSKA (reference sequence). Unmatched junction bases numbered 6, after V lost 7 bases and J lost 9 bases.

The V and J genes are TRBV10-3 and TRBJ2-3; 7 positions agree with TRBD2. CDR1 is ENHRY, CDR2 SYGVKD, per germline. CDR3 length: 18 residues. Losses at the gene ends were 0 bases for V and 1 base for J; bases not matched to a gene: 10. CDR3 sequence reads: CAISESPGGTSRTDTQYF. The CDR3 nucleotides read TGTGCCATCAGTGAGTCGCCGGGAGGAACCTCTCGCACAGATACGCAGTATTTT.

Turning to this clonotype: Since a much larger clone is just one base distant, this may be a read error. The chain combines TRBV20-1 with TRBJ2-5; TRBD1 aligns across 8 bases. The CDR3 extends over 16 amino acids. V shed 5 bases, J shed 0 bases, and the junction held 11 bases outside the gene matches. Per germline, CDR1 DFQATT and CDR2 SNEGSKA (reference sequence). As DNA, the CDR3 is TGCAGTGCTTTAAACCGGGGACAGGCGAACCAAGAGACCCAGTACTTC. Translation gives CSALNRGQANQETQYF.

This clonotype was seen only a few times. The CDR3 spells CAISEPPGSTDTQYF. CDR3 coding DNA: TGTGCCATCAGTGAGCCGCCAGGCTCCACAGATACGCAGTATTTT. This chain uses TRBV10-3 with TRBJ2-3; the D is unclear. CDR1 and CDR2 (germline): ENHRY, SYGVKD. This CDR3 spans 15 amino acids. Trimming took 2 bases from V and 2 from J, leaving 11 bases between them.

This clonotype was detected only a few times. This rearrangement joins TRBV6-6 to TRBJ2-5, with 12 bases aligning to TRBD2. CDR1 and CDR2 from the germline V gene are MNHNY and SVGAGI (reference sequence). The V and J ends lost 6 bases and 4 bases, in that order; junction bases with no gene match: 6. The CDR3 has 15 amino acids. CDR3 nucleotide sequence: TGTGCCAGCAGCCCACTAGCGGGGGGAATAGAGACCCAGTACTTC. Translation: CASSPLAGGIETQYF.

This clonotype was seen many times. This chain connects TRBV7-3 to TRBJ2-1, with 9 bases lining up with TRBD2. The J call may be wrong; the DNA end is better matched by TRBJ2-7. Looked up from germline, CDR1 is SGHTA and CDR2 is FQGTGA. The CDR3 covers 16 residues. The CDR3 bases are TGTGCCAGCAGCGCCATTAGCGGGAGCACCTACAATGAGCAGTACTTC. Translation: CASSAISGSTYNEQYF.

The chain's CDR3 is CASSSASGHNYGYTF. The CDR3 nucleotides are TGTGCCAGCAGCTCCGCATCGGGCCACAACTATGGCTACACCTTC. V and J are TRBV7-6 and TRBJ1-2; D gene unclear. Germline V lookup: CDR1 SGHVS, CDR2 FNYEAQ. V lost 4 bases to trimming and J lost 2 bases, with 14 bases between them. The CDR3 is made up of 15 amino acids.

The chain couples TRBV6-2 or TRBV6-3 to TRBJ2-5; 7 nucleotides match TRBD2. The better agreement between TRBJ2-7 and the DNA end casts doubt on the J call. Germline V gene sequence: CDR1 MNHEY, CDR2 SVGEGT. CDR3 length equals 12 residues. In DNA, the CDR3 is TGTGCCAGCAGCTGGACTAGTTTCGAGCAGTACTTC. This encodes CASSWTSFEQYF.

As DNA, the CDR3 is TGTGCCAGCAGCTTAGTTGGTAGCGGGAGGGGTAATGAGCAGTTCTTC. Amino acid sequence: CASSLVGSGRGNEQFF. The chain couples TRBV11-3 to TRBJ2-1; TRBD2 agrees at 11 bases. Trimming at V came to 1 base and at J to 7 bases, leaving 6 bases not matched to a gene. The CDR3 spans 16 residues. CDR1 and CDR2 (germline): SGHNT, YENEEA.

This chain uses TRBV5-8 with TRBJ1-1; TRBD1 is a possible D gene (5 bases). This CDR3 region has 14 residues. CDR1 SGHTS and CDR2 YDEGEE come from the germline V gene. V was pared by 4 bases and J by 1 base, with 11 bases between. In DNA form, the CDR3 reads TGTGCCAGCAGCACCGGGGGGAGGAACACTGAAGCTTTCTTT. Translated: CASSTGGRNTEAFF.